Listed below are T cell receptor beta chains from one sample, sequenced in a study of blood T cell repertoires in COVID-19. The protocol was immunoSEQ multiplex PCR, while the TCRdb copy is restricted to in-frame clones and leaves out a portion. The data show 130,000 to 150,000 clones, approximately 86% seen once. The sample consisted of peripheral blood. These receptors all stem from a woman aged 45-60 years with acute or convalescent COVID-19. CDR3s leave out the opening cysteine and the closing phenylalanine or tryptophan.

TRBV6-1,TRBJ1-6,ASSEAAVPNSPLH
TRBV7-2,TRBJ1-1,ASSPQAGVNTEAF
TRBV10-3,TRBJ2-7,AISELGQGVREQY
TRBV6-5,TRBJ1-1,ASSLRGSTEAF
TRBV19,TRBJ2-1,ASSIREGTYNEQF
TRBV7-3,TRBJ2-7,ASSLWGEGFDEQY
TRBV3-1/TRBV3-2,TRBJ2-2,ASSQLRGTGELF
TRBV7-2,TRBJ2-5,ASSLGAGGETQY
TRBV10-1,TRBJ2-3,ASSEVPAARDTQY
TRBV27,TRBJ1-1,ASSLRTTFDTEAF
TRBV28,TRBJ1-2,ASSLPEGNYGYT
TRBV7-2,TRBJ1-4,ASSPGQINEKLF
TRBV2,TRBJ2-7,ASRTSGSYEQY
TRBV29-1,TRBJ1-1,SVESGTEAF
TRBV30,TRBJ1-1,AWTTGHLNTEAF
TRBV4-1,TRBJ2-7,ASSHPGSSYEQY
TRBV24-1,TRBJ2-1,ATSDLGTSGSNEQF
TRBV5-4,TRBJ2-7,ASSLASGPRYEQY
TRBV18,TRBJ2-2,ASSPPASTGELF
TRBV6-5,TRBJ2-7,ASITALGREQY
TRBV7-3,TRBJ2-3,ASSLEGGGTDTQY
TRBV21-1,TRBJ1-1,ASSKVGRGRLKNTEAF
TRBV7-2,TRBJ1-6,ASSFRSSPLH
TRBV10-2,TRBJ2-5,ASSEFLAGGYQETQY
TRBV9,TRBJ2-1,ASSVAGGLAGVSPYNEQF
TRBV19,TRBJ2-2,ASQWGRNTGELF
TRBV27,TRBJ2-2,ASSLLSSGGIGELF
TRBV6-5,TRBJ2-2,ASRVTGYTGELF
TRBV28,TRBJ1-2,ASSLLGVSNYGYT
TRBV29-1,TRBJ1-1,SVSTGVAF
TRBV28,TRBJ2-1,ASSPLRTGTDNEQF
TRBV6-2/TRBV6-3,TRBJ2-1,ASSPRTGTTNNEQF
TRBV2,TRBJ2-3,ASSGRLNTDTQY
TRBV5-1,TRBJ2-5,ASSLEPSGSKGETQY
TRBV28,TRBJ1-5,ASSRTGISNQPQH
TRBV6-5,TRBJ2-7,ASSYSSSDEQY
TRBV13,TRBJ2-2,ASSFSGRAVGGELF
TRBV11-3,TRBJ2-7,ASSLGQPYEQY
TRBV28,TRBJ1-2,ASSYIDRDYGYT
TRBV11-2,TRBJ2-7,ASSLQGLGYEQY
TRBV2,TRBJ2-7,ASRRGQGYEQY
TRBV19,TRBJ1-5,ASSIDLTGGQPQH
TRBV6-5,TRBJ1-1,ASSYSITAWDTEAF
TRBV2,TRBJ1-1,ASSDDRPLAAF
TRBV29-1,TRBJ1-2,SVTLGQGFNYGYT
TRBV11-3,TRBJ2-1,ASSLGGLAVSYNEQF
TRBV19,TRBJ1-1,ASSITGPVVTEAF
TRBV7-9,TRBJ1-1,ASSLGDSGSTEAF
TRBV19,TRBJ2-1,ASSTYYNEQF
TRBV18,TRBJ2-3,ASSDRLPGTSLLDTQY
TRBV5-6,TRBJ2-4,ASSRWGPGNIQY
TRBV6-5,TRBJ2-7,ASRPGTSGNYEQY
TRBV7-2,TRBJ1-2,ASSLSQGNYGYT
TRBV12-5,TRBJ1-5,ASGLVIGGAYQPQH